Sequencing of this T cell receptor (beta chain) was carried out in a study of T cells in Graves' hyperthyroidism and ophthalmopathy (dated by TCRdb to between 2017 and 2020). With respect to the entire study: To identify distinguishing TCR V-J signatures, a discovery cohort of about 100 patients was used, comprising roughly 45 with Graves' ophthalmopathy and approximately 58 with stable Graves' hyperthyroidism. The 100 discovery patients were randomly divided into training and test sets at a 7:3 ratio. An independent validation cohort of around 19 hyperthyroidism patients and some 15 patients who later progressed to ophthalmopathy tested prospective prediction of ophthalmopathy. The paper describes TCR Vbeta CDR3 sequencing of around 130 peripheral blood samples, made up of 43 ophthalmopathy patients, 70 to 75 hyperthyroidism patients and roughly 17 progressor patients. After sampling, hyperthyroidism patients received methimazole starting at 30 mg daily, and ophthalmopathy patients received high-dose intravenous methylprednisolone. Thyroid tissue and blood T-cell repertoires from roughly 6 Graves' hyperthyroidism patients were also compared in the study.

Graves' hyperthyroidism was defined as stable when no progression to ophthalmopathy occurred over 18 months of follow-up. Hyperthyroidism patients were newly diagnosed, had a disease duration of under 2 months, and were aged 18 to 65 years. The study excluded patients with uncontrolled infections, other autoimmune diseases, pregnancy or lactation. Diagnoses were established on the basis of clinical symptoms, serum thyroxine and TRAb, thyroid ultrasound, and orbital computed tomography. Trizol reagent was used to extract total RNA, and RNA quality was then checked on an Agilent 2100 Bioanalyzer. V gives up 6 bases and J gives up 6 bases, and the segment between their germline ends measures 18 bases. The germline V gene sets CDR1 to ENHRY and CDR2 to SYGVKD. The CDR3 measures 15 amino acids from cysteine to phenylalanine. This entry keeps only the CDR3 DNA: 45 bases, framed from base 1. The TCR beta CDR3 regions were amplified from RNA transcripts. The TCR CDR3 was subjected to a first round of RT-PCR using the HTBI primer set and the Qiagen OneStep RT-PCR kit. Libraries were constructed in a second round of multiplex PCR, after which size selection and purification were carried out. Libraries were sequenced paired-end with 100 bp reads on an Illumina HiSeq2000. The paper's data handling went like this. SOAPnuke was used to process the raw data, removing reads that contained adapters or uncalled bases, had a mean Phred below 15, or lacked an exact match to the constant primer or identifier. High-quality paired reads were merged with COPE v1.2.5, and unique nucleotide sequences were defined as clonotypes. MiTCR v1.1 was used to align the clonotypes against IMGT TRBV, TRBD and TRBJ reference segments. The analysis included only V-J combinations with a frequency above 0.0001, which together covered 99% to 99.2% of the repertoires. A TCS score was defined as the ratio of F50 (clonal expansion) to E x V (chaos), with BLOSUM62-based TCRdist applied between CDR3 peptides within each V-J. Welch's t-statistics and random forest reduced 500 to 550 V-J features to roughly 13, which were used in a naive Bayes classifier (R e1071). TCRdb handled the public reads itself, with Q25 trimming in fastp and clone calling in MiXCR, and kept productive beta chains. Duplicate CDR3 protein sequences are folded into a single record with the most common DNA and genes. V and J calls and clone size were set by TCRdb, not the authors. The sample records some 600,000 distinct CDR3 sequences, 46% of which are singletons. The ten biggest clones cover about 8.2% of the sample.

Overall study outcomes, separate from this receptor: Sample size was not statistically predetermined, and blinding of investigators to group allocation was not performed. Ophthalmopathy was separated from stable hyperthyroidism by a 13 V-J signature model, with 85% to 90% sensitivity and 81% to 82% specificity obtained in cross-validation and 80%/75% obtained in testing. Most expanded thyroid clonotypes (frequency above 0.001) were also detected in blood, a finding suggesting that blood repertoires may reflect thyroid immune responses. In validation, the model predicted progression to ophthalmopathy a median of 6.5 months before onset, with 70% to 71% sensitivity and nearly 75% specificity.

As concerns this clonotype: No cognate antigen has been identified for it. No quality values exist for individual bases; no much larger clone is one base distant.

This receptor was identified in a young woman with Graves' hyperthyroidism. Donor details come from another sample of the same person, matched by shared clones. The chain is made from TRBV10-3 and TRBJ1-5; the D gene is unclear. Sequenced input: peripheral blood or thyroid tissue (not recorded which). The DNA is TGTGCCATCAGCGACCAAAGCGGGGAATCTCAGCCCCAGCATTTT. Its amino acids are CAISDQSGESQPQHF.